This T cell receptor (beta chain) was obtained from a study of CD8+CD57+ T cells in acquired aplastic anemia. About the study: The sorted CD4+ and CD8+ cells yielded an average about 3.5 ug of DNA.

Germline V gene sequence: CDR1 DFQATT, CDR2 SNEGSKA (reference sequence). CDR3 length equals 14 residues. V shed 3 bases and J shed 6 bases, with 18 bases lying between them. With respect to this clonotype: Antigen unknown.

Genomic DNA served as template for TCR beta VDJ and CDR3 profiling. TCRdb fed the reads into MiXCR, producing one record per CDR3 protein. The sample records 400,000 to 450,000 distinct CDR3 sequences, just under 70% being singletons. Points from the study as a whole: The study found no significant CD8+ Simpson's diversity difference between patients and controls. There were about 27 CD8+ CDR3 sequences that occurred in both patients and controls.

This chain uses TRBV20-1 with TRBJ2-7, with D unclear. The clonotype comes from a human donor in good health, serving as a control. The sample comprised sorted CD4+, CD8+, or CD8+CD57+ T cells (not recorded which) from PBMCs. The CDR3 reads CSARLTRRPSEQYF. The DNA for the CDR3 is TGCAGTGCTAGGTTGACCAGGAGACCAAGCGAGCAGTACTTC.